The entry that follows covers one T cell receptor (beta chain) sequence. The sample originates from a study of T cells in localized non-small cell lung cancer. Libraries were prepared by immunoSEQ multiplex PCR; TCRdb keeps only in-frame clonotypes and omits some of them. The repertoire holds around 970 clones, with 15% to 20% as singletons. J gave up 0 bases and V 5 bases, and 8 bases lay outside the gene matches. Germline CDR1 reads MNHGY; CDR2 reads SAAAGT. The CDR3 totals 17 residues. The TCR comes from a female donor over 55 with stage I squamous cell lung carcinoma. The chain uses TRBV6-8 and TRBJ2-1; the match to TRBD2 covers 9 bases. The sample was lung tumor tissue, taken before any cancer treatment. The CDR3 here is CASSNSGGRSSYNEQFF. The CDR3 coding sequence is TGTGCCAGCAGTAATAGCGGGGGCCGGAGCTCCTACAATGAGCAGTTCTTC.